The following is a T cell receptor (beta chain) sequence with its context. No cognate antigen has been identified for it. The sample holds no much larger clone one base away, and base qualities are not on file. Explained via the paper, the treatment or condition label denotes: 10-day PBMC culture with coronavirus spike peptide pools or control peptides (ViraFEST assay). The ViraFEST assay was used in the study, in which antigen-specific T cells were expanded with peptide pools and expanded clonotypes were subsequently identified by TCR sequencing. Positive SARS-CoV-2 PCR tests in the convalescent patients dated from March to December 2020, before Alpha, Beta and Delta variants emerged in the United States. Around 2 million PBMCs per well were cultured in IMDM with approximately 5.5% human AB serum and 8 to 10 IU/ml IL-2, plus 10 ug/ml peptide pools. On days 3 and 7, half of the culture medium was replaced with fresh IL-2-containing medium. After around 10 days of culture, CD4+ T cells were isolated by negative selection with the EasySep CD4+ T cell isolation kit. PBMCs were separated from whole blood using Ficoll-Paque Plus gradient centrifugation and then either used fresh or cryopreserved at -140C. In general, triplicate wells were set up for every culture condition.

The record originates from a study of vaccination and CD4 T cells after COVID-19 (dated by TCRdb to 2022 to 2024). Regarding the complete study: Every convalescent patient had a positive nasal swab PCR test for SARS-CoV-2, with mild disease in 9 or 10 patients and severe disease in one. Overlapping spike peptide pools from SARS-CoV-2 and from the common cold coronaviruses HCoV-NL63, HCoV-OC43 and HCoV-229E were used as culture stimuli. Post-COVID blood samples from convalescent patients were collected a median of approximately 100 days after diagnosis, with a range of 35 to 161 days. The time from the second vaccine dose to post-vaccine blood sampling had a median of roughly 77 days and ranged from roughly 12 to 241 days. The spike-specific CD4+ TCR repertoire was compared before and after mRNA vaccination in nine to ten COVID-19 convalescent patients and a few infection-naive healthy vaccine recipients. As controls, cultures received a CEFX viral epitope pool (the positive control), an HIV-1 Nef peptide pool (the negative control), or no peptide at all. The convalescent cohort included six males and four females, with two Hispanic individuals, seven Caucasians, two Asians and one multiracial person. Participants received two doses of either the Pfizer-BioNTech BNT162b2 vaccine (n=8) or the Moderna mRNA-1273 vaccine (n=2).

The library was built by means of PCR. DNA from cultured CD4+ T cells underwent TCR sequencing with the Oncomine TCR Beta short-read assay at the Johns Hopkins FTIC core. The QIAamp micro DNA kit was used to extract genomic DNA from the cultured CD4+ T cells. Oncomine TCR Beta libraries made from cultured CD4+ T cells were pooled using unique dual indexes and sequenced on an Illumina iSeq 100. The study's own analysis went as follows. Non-productive sequences were removed, and CDR3s not starting with C, not ending with F or W, or shorter than 7 amino acids were discarded. The MANAFEST web application identified antigen-specific clonotypes by comparing peptide-stimulated wells against reference wells and other culture wells. An FDR below 0.05, an odds ratio above 5, and a productive frequency above 0.1% in at least two of three replicate wells were required for clones to be considered positive. A clonotype was classed as cross-reactive if the clonotype showed significant expansion both in SARS-CoV-2 spike wells and in at least one common cold coronavirus spike condition. Using R version 3.6.1, CDR3 homology was evaluated through Levenshtein distances (stringdist) along with unrooted phylogenetic trees (ape). The raw public data were reprocessed by TCRdb itself: fastp quality trimming at Q25, MiXCR clonotype calling, in-frame beta chains only. Merged by CDR3 protein, the rows form single entries marked with the most common genes and DNA. The V and J calls come from TCRdb's annotation, not from the publication. This sample has 15,000 to 19,000 distinct CDR3 sequences in its table, and 45% to 65% of those were observed once. The leading ten clones occupy 10% to 15% of the sample.

General conclusions and limits of the study: Only a relatively small number of convalescent patients were included in the study, and early timepoints following natural infection were not analyzed. The median number of SARS-CoV-2-reactive clonotypes rose from about 19 after infection to about 40 after vaccination, but the change was not significant. In convalescent patients, a median roughly 85% of post-vaccine SARS-CoV-2-reactive clones were detected only after vaccination, and vaccine-specific priming was suggested by this finding. Of the vaccine-specific clones found in convalescent patients, nearly all (304 of 307) were mono-reactive for SARS-CoV-2 spike instead of being cross-reactive with common cold coronaviruses.

The sequenced sample was CD4+ T cells from blood, cultured in vitro. This TCR was recovered from a human donor who had recovered from COVID-19.

CDR3 sequence: CASSQDRGIYGYTF. The sequenced DNA: TGTGCCAGCAGCCAGGACAGGGGAATCTATGGCTACACCTTC. This chain joins TRBV7-9 to TRBJ1-2, with TRBD1 identical over 9 junction bases. CDR1 and CDR2 are drawn from the germline V gene (reference sequence): SEHNR, FQNEAQ. Trimming leaves V shorter by 5 bases and J shorter by 4 bases, with the junction holding 5 bases beyond the gene matches. The CDR3, from cysteine to phenylalanine, totals 14 residues. The CDR3 DNA has 42 bases and is translated from base 1. The CDR3 plus the reference TRBV7-9 and TRBJ1-2 genes for the other parts give the full variable domain: DTGVSQNPRHKITKRGQNVTFRCDPISEHNRLYWYRQTLGQGPEFLTYFQNEAQLEKSRLLSDRFSAERPKGSFSTLEIQRTEQGDSAMYLCASSQDRGIYGYTFGSGTRLTVV.